The table lists the clone carrying this T cell receptor beta chain with a few counts. Its antigen is as yet unknown. Stated treatment: oral pan-JAK inhibitor, 5-10 mg twice daily. Peripheral blood and lesional scalp punch biopsies came from alopecia areata patients. Trimming cost V 6 bases and J 8 bases; bases outside gene matches: 2. The CDR3 loop spans 10 amino acids. Germline V gene lookup returns CDR1 SQVTM and CDR2 ANQGSEA. Reverse transcription of extracted RNA yielded cDNA, which provided the sequencing template. The method was immunoSEQ multiplex PCR; TCRdb's version includes in-frame clones alone and lacks a portion of them. The table lists approximately 100,000 clones, about three fifths of them singletons. The data were obtained in a study of CD8+ T cells in alopecia areata. Broader study findings: Relative to normal scalp, lesional scalp, especially alopecia totalis/universalis, showed higher clonality. Persistence during tofacitinib was seen for many expanded lesional clones in scalp and blood.

The V call is TRBV29-1, the J call TRBJ1-1; 8 bases line up with TRBD1. The source was CD8+ T cells sorted from blood, collected around week 55, from a patient treated with tofacitinib. This clonotype originated in a human donor with alopecia areata. The CDR3 nucleotides read TGCAGCGTCCGGACAGGGGAAGCTTTCTTT. Translating gives CSVRTGEAFF.